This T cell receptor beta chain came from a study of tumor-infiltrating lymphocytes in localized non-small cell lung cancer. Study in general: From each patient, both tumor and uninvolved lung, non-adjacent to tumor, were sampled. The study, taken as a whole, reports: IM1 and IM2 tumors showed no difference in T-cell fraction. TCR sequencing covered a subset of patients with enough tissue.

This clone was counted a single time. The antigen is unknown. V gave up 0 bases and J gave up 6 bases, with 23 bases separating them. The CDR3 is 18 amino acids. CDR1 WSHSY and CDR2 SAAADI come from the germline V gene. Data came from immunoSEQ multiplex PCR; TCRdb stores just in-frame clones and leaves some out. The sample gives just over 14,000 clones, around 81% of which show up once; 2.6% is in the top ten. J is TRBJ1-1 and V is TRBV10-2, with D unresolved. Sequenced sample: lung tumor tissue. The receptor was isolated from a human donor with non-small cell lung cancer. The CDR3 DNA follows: TGCGCCAGCAGTGAGTCTCAGTTTTGGGAGGGCATCTGGTCTGAAGCTTTCTTT. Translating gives CASSESQFWEGIWSEAFF.